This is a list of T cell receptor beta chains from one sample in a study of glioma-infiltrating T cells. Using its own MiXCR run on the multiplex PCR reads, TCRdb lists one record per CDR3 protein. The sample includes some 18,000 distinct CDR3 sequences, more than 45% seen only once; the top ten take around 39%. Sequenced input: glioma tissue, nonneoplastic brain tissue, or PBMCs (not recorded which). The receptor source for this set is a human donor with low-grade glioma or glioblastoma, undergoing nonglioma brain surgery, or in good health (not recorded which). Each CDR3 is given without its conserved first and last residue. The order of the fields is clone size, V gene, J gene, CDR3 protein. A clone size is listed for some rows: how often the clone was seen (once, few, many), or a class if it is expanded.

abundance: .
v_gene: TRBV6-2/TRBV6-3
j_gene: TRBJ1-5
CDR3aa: ASGPSVGSYSNQPQH

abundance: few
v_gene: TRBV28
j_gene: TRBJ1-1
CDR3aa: ATDPRNTEAF

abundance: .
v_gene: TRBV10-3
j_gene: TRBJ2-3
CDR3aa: AIKGQSTDTQY

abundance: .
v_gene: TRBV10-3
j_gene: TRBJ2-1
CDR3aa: ATAVVSEQF

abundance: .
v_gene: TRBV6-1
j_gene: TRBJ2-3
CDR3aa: ASSFSGATDTQY

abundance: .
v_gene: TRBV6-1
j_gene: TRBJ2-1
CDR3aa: ASSLAGNNEQF

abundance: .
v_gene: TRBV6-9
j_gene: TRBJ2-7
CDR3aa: ASSWTGGYEQY

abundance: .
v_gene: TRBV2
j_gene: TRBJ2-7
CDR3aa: ASKITGGQY

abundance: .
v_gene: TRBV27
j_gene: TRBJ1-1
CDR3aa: ASSSRGGFAEAF

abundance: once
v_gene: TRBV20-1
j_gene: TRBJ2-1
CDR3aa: SARRQGREF

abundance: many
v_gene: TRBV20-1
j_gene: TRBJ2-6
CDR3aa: SALGANVLT

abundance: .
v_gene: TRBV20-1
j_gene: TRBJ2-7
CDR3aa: SALDRGLHEQY

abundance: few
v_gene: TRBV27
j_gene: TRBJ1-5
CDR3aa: ASRQVGNGGDQPQH

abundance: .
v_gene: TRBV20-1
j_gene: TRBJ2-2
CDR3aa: SARVTGRASTGELF

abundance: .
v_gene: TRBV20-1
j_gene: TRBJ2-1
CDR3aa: SARRQGPYNEQF

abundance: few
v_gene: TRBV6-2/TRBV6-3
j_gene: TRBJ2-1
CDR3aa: ASSPSGTGGYNEQF

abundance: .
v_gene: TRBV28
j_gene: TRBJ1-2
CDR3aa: ASSSTGRTYGYT

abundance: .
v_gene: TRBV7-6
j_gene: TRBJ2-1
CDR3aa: ASSLAGSYNEQF

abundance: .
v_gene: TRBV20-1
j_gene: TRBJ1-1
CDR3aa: SASRTGIAEAF

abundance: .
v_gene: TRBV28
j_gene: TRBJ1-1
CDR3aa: ASSLYSNTEAF

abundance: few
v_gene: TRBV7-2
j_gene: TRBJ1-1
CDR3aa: AIMGQMNTEAF

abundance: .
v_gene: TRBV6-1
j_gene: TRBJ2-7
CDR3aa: ASTSSYEQY

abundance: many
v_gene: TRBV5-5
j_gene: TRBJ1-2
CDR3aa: ASSLRGDYGYT

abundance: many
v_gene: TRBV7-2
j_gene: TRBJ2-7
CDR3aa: ASSPVEGGLSYEQY

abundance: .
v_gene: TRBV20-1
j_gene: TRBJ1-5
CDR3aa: SAQTLYSNQPQH

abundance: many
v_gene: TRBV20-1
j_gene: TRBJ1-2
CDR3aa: SARGHLDRAIYGYT

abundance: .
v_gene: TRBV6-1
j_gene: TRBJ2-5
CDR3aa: ASSVAPDLRVTQY

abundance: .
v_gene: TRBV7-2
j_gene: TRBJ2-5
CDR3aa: ASVGGRTPRKETQY

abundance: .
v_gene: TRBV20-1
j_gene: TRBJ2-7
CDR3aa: SARLAGLSYEQY

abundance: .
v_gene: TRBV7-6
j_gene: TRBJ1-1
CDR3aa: ASSPRSRGGRNTEAF

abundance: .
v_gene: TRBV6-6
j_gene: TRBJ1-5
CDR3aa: ASSYHGEVSSNQPQH

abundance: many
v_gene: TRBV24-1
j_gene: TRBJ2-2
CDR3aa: ATSDLRRGNTGELF

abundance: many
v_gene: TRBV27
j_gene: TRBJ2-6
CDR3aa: ASSLFAQNSGANVLT

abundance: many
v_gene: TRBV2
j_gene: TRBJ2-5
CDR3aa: ASGSAHPGQGQETQY

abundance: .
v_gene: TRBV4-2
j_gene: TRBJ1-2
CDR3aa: ASSQDLGGKLSAYGYT

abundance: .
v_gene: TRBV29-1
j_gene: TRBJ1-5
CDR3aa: SVGTVGQPQH

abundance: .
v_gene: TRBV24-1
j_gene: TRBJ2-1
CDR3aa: ATSDSFSRAYNEQF

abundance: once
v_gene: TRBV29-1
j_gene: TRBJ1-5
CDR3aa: SVAGQVNQPQH

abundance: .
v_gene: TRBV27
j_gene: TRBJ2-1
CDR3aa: ASSLYGLAAPKVNNVQF

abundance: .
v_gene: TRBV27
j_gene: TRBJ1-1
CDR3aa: ASSFSGANTEAF

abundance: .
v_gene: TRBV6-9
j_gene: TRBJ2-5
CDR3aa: ASSWDPTRLQETQY